These 28 T cell receptor beta chains were all obtained from the same sample, sequenced in a study. Cells sorted as Tregs were CD4+, CD25+ and CD127-/low. One entry per CDR3 protein results from TCRdb running MiXCR on the 5' RACE reads. The data contain roughly 60,000 distinct CDR3 sequences, approximately 27% of them seen just once; the ten biggest clones take up around 2%. Sample: tumor-infiltrating Tregs sorted from the breast tumor. All receptors come from a female donor with breast cancer.

At least ten counts were recorded for this clonotype. V is TRBV20-1 and J is TRBJ2-4; D might be TRBD2 (5 bases). The germline V gene has CDR1 DFQATT and CDR2 SNEGSKA (reference sequence). There are 13 residues in the CDR3. V was pared by 6 bases and J by 0 bases, with 9 bases between. CDR3 in DNA: TGCAGTGCCCCCGGACTAGCCAAAAACATTCAGTACTTC. Translated, it gives CSAPGLAKNIQYF.

The rearrangement joins TRBV7-3 to TRBJ2-3; D unresolved. This CDR3 is 15 amino acids long. Trimming stripped 0 bases from V and 9 bases from J, with 16 bases between. CDR1 is SGHTA, CDR2 FQGTGA, per germline. CDR3 amino acids: CASSLTGRPRETQYF. In DNA, the CDR3 is TGTGCCAGCAGCTTAACGGGTCGGCCCCGAGAGACGCAGTATTTT. The whole variable domain, filled in from reference TRBV7-3 and TRBJ2-3, reads GAGVSQTPSNKVTEKGKYVELRCDPISGHTALYWYRQSLGQGPEFLIYFQGTGAADDSGLPNDRFFAVRPEGSVSTLKIQRTERGDSAVYLCASSLTGRPRETQYFGPGTRLTVL.

This clonotype came up a few times. The chain uses TRBV7-2 and TRBJ2-7, with 7 nucleotides matching TRBD1. Losses at the gene ends were 4 bases for V and 3 bases for J; bases not matched to a gene: 6. The germline CDR1 and CDR2 sequences are SGHTA and FQGNSA. CDR3 size: 14 residues. The CDR3 DNA reads TGTGCCAGCAGCTCTCTCAGGGGGAGCTACGAGCAGTACTTC. It translates to CASSSLRGSYEQYF.

The DNA for the CDR3 is TGTGCCAGCAGGGTTAGCGAGGGGGCCGGAGAGCAGTTCTTC. Its translation is CASRVSEGAGEQFF. V and J are TRBV12-3 or TRBV12-4 and TRBJ2-1; 7 nucleotides line up with TRBD1. CDR3 size: 14 residues. J was trimmed by 10 bases and V by 6 bases; bases with no gene match: 12.

There are a few counts of this clonotype. Compared with germline, one end of the junction differs, possibly owing to a read error. V and J are TRBV5-1 and TRBJ1-1; D call uncertain. CDR1 is SGHRS, CDR2 YFSETQ, per germline. This CDR3 has 14 residues. CDR3 amino acids: CTSSLADSYTEAFF. The CDR3 nucleotides read TGCACCAGCAGCTTGGCGGACTCTTACACTGAAGCTTTCTTT.

The chain recombines TRBV10-2 with TRBJ2-3, with 9 bases identical to TRBD2. The CDR3 extends over 15 amino acids. CDR1 is WSHSY and CDR2 is SAAADI in the germline V gene. The J segment lost 5 bases and the V segment lost 2 bases, leaving 5 bases of the junction unmatched. Here the CDR3 reads CASSEVIAGVDTQYF. In DNA form, the CDR3 reads TGCGCCAGCAGTGAGGTGATAGCGGGAGTAGATACGCAGTATTTT.

In its sample, this clonotype was seen a few times. V and J are TRBV27 and TRBJ2-1, with 8 bases matching TRBD1. This CDR3 spans 15 amino acids. Germline lookup yields CDR1 MNHEY and CDR2 SMNVEV (reference sequence). Unmatched junction bases numbered 2, after V lost 2 bases and J lost 2 bases. This chain's CDR3 is CASSLLQGAYNEQFF. The CDR3 nucleotides read TGTGCCAGCAGTTTACTACAGGGGGCCTACAATGAGCAGTTCTTC.

In this sample, this clonotype turned up a few times. The CDR3 DNA reads as TGTGCCAGCAGCTCCGGTAGGGCGGGTCTGGACCAGACCGGGGCAGATACGCAGTATTTT. It yields the protein CASSSGRAGLDQTGADTQYF. This sequence joins TRBV7-9 and TRBJ2-3; D is perhaps TRBD2 (5 bases). The V end lost 4 bases, the J end lost 4 bases, and 30 bases lay between the germline ends. This CDR3 is built from 20 residues. The germline V gene encodes CDR1 SEHNR and CDR2 FQNEAQ (reference sequence). Combining the CDR3 with reference TRBV7-9 and TRBJ2-3 gives the whole variable domain DTGVSQNPRHKITKRGQNVTFRCDPISEHNRLYWYRQTLGQGPEFLTYFQNEAQLEKSRLLSDRFSAERPKGSFSTLEIQRTEQGDSAMYLCASSSGRAGLDQTGADTQYFGPGTRLTVL.

This chain joins TRBV5-1 and TRBJ1-6; D might be TRBD1 (5 bases). The CDR3 covers 15 residues. Germline V gives CDR1 SGHRS, CDR2 YFSETQ. The V end was cut by 1 base, the J end by 10 bases, with 15 bases between. CDR3 protein: CASSLSGGLGSPLHF. CDR3 sequence (DNA): TGCGCCAGCAGCTTGTCCGGGGGGTTAGGATCACCCCTCCACTTT.

This clonotype showed up just a few times. The chain links TRBV20-1 to TRBJ1-5; D remains unclear. Trimming shortened V by 4 bases and J by 2 bases, and 12 bases separated the two germline ends. This CDR3 region has 14 residues. Germline assignment: CDR1 DFQATT and CDR2 SNEGSKA (reference sequence). As DNA, the CDR3 is TGCAGTGCTACCCCAGCGAGAGGCAATCAGCCCCAGCATTTT. Its protein product is CSATPARGNQPQHF.

This clonotype was picked up a small number of times. This chain uses TRBV27 with TRBJ1-5, with D hard to call. Trimming pared 9 bases from V and 4 bases from J, leaving 10 bases between. This CDR3 spans 12 amino acids. The germline V gene encodes CDR1 MNHEY and CDR2 SMNVEV (reference sequence). The DNA of the CDR3 is TGTGCCAGTGGTGTCGGAAATCAGCCCCAGCATTTT. It is translated as CASGVGNQPQHF.

Concerning this clonotype itself: Mismatch with germline at one junction end may stem from a read error. CDR3 DNA sequence: TGTGCCGGCAGCTTAGCGACAGCCTTACTAGATACGCAGTATTTT. Protein product: CAGSLATALLDTQYF. This chain joins TRBV7-9 and TRBJ2-3, with D perhaps matching TRBD1 or TRBD2 (5 bases each). The length of the CDR3 is 15 residues. Germline V gene lookup returns CDR1 SEHNR and CDR2 FQNEAQ (reference sequence).

This chain connects TRBV13 to TRBJ2-7; TRBD1 matches at 8 bases. V lost 0 bases and J lost 1; bases outside the gene matches: 2. This CDR3 spans 15 amino acids. The germline V gene encodes CDR1 PRHDT and CDR2 FYEKMQ (reference sequence). The CDR3 DNA reads as TGTGCCAGCAGCTTAGGCCGGGACAGGTCCTACGAGCAGTACTTC. Its protein product is CASSLGRDRSYEQYF.

Only a few counts were recorded for this clonotype. The J gene is TRBJ2-1, the V gene TRBV5-1; 10 bases are shared with TRBD2. This CDR3 is built from 14 residues. V gave up 1 base and J gave up 7 bases; unmatched junction bases: 2. Germline lookup yields CDR1 SGHRS and CDR2 YFSETQ. CDR3 nucleotide sequence: TGCGCCAGCAGCTTGCTAGCGGGAGAAAATGAGCAGTTCTTC. Amino acids: CASSLLAGENEQFF.

Turning to this clonotype: One end of the junction varies from germline; a read error may be responsible. The gene calls are TRBV4-2 and TRBJ2-2; TRBD1 agrees at 8 bases. Per the germline V gene, CDR1 is LGHNA and CDR2 is YNFKEQ. This CDR3 is built from 16 residues. This CDR3 reads CASGQAVTGDTGELSF. CDR3 in DNA: TGTGCCAGCGGCCAAGCGGTGACAGGGGATACCGGGGAGCTGTCTTTT.

This clonotype was observed at least ten times. V usage is TRBV9 and J usage is TRBJ2-3; the D is unclear. This CDR3 is 15 amino acids long. With 4 bases removed from V and 0 bases from J, the gap between germline ends came to 12 bases. Germline V gene data show CDR1 as SGDLS and CDR2 as YYNGEE. CDR3 DNA sequence: TGTGCCAGCAGCCAGAAGGCCCCTAGCACAGATACGCAGTATTTT. This sequence encodes CASSQKAPSTDTQYF.

About this clonotype: This could be a read error, since a much larger clone is one nucleotide away. The chain carries TRBV6-6 and TRBJ1-5, with 9 bases matching TRBD1. There are 16 residues in the CDR3. CDR1 is MNHNY and CDR2 is SVGAGI in the germline V gene (reference sequence). In DNA, the CDR3 is TGTGCCATCAGTGCAGGACAGGGGACCTACAATCAGCCCCAGCATTTT. Its protein product is CAISAGQGTYNQPQHF.

The rearrangement uses TRBV4-3 and TRBJ2-2, with D maybe TRBD1 (6 bases). This CDR3 contains 19 residues. Germline loops: CDR1 LGHNA, CDR2 YSLEER. Between the trimmed V and J ends, which lost 0 bases and 2 bases, there was a span of 19 bases. CDR3 sequence reads: CASSQDVTHRVGNTGELFF. The CDR3 coding sequence is TGCGCCAGCAGCCAAGACGTAACCCACAGGGTCGGAAACACCGGGGAGCTGTTTTTT.

For this clonotype: One junction end disagrees with the germline gene, perhaps due to a read error. The gene calls are TRBV7-2 and TRBJ1-2; D is unclear. Germline V gene data show CDR1 as SGHTA and CDR2 as FQGNSA. The CDR3 loop spans 14 amino acids. CDR3 sequence: CPSSLTPPNYGYTF. In DNA, the CDR3 is TGTCCCAGCAGCTTAACACCTCCTAACTATGGCTACACCTTC.

This clonotype has a count of ten or more. The CDR3 DNA reads TGCGCCAGCTGTAATAGCGGGGGAACGGAGACCCAGTACTTC. As protein: CASCNSGGTETQYF. The chain joins TRBV5-1 to TRBJ2-5, with 9 bases fitting TRBD2. In germline, CDR1 is SGHRS, CDR2 YFSETQ. J gave up 5 bases and V 7 bases, and 9 bases lay outside the gene matches. The CDR3 contains 14 residues. The full variable domain, its missing parts supplied by reference TRBV5-1 and TRBJ2-5, is KAGVTQTPRYLIKTRGQQVTLSCSPISGHRSVSWYQQTPGQGLQFLFEYFSETQRNKGNFPGRFSGRQFSNSRSEMNVSTLELGDSALYLCASCNSGGTETQYFGPGTRLLVL.

V gene TRBV21-1 combines with J gene TRBJ2-4; TRBD2, as called in the table, went unchecked against the DNA. TRBV21-1 is flagged as a pseudogene. The CDR3 has 16 residues. The chain's CDR3 is CAGSNSTAGTKNIQYF. CDR3 bases: TGTGCCGGCAGCAACAGTACAGCGGGGACCAAAAACATTCAGTACTTC.

This clonotype has only a few counts. The chain links TRBV5-6 to TRBJ2-1; D assignment may be TRBD1 or TRBD2 (5 bases each). Trimming removed 0 bases at V and 4 bases at J, with 20 bases between. The CDR3 consists of 18 residues. Germline V gives CDR1 SGHDT, CDR2 YYEEEE. In DNA form, the CDR3 reads TGTGCCAGCAGCTTGGGAGGCCTCGGGGCGCTTCGGTACAATGAGCAGTTCTTC. Protein product: CASSLGGLGALRYNEQFF.

This clonotype occurred a few times. The chain recombines TRBV3-1 with TRBJ1-3; D unclear. Germline CDR1 is LGHDT and CDR2 is YNNKEL (reference sequence). The germline V and J ends were trimmed by 4 bases and 0 bases, with 10 bases remaining between them. The CDR3 consists of 15 residues. CDR3 bases: TGTGCCAGCAGCCTGCGGTCTTACTCTGGAAACACCATATATTTT. Translation: CASSLRSYSGNTIYF. The whole variable domain, filled in from reference TRBV3-1 and TRBJ1-3, reads DTAVSQTPKYLVTQMGNDKSIKCEQNLGHDTMYWYKQDSKKFLKIMFSYNNKELIINETVPNRFSPKSPDKAHLNLHINSLELGDSAVYFCASSLRSYSGNTIYFGEGSWLTVV.

At least ten counts were recorded for this clonotype. This rearrangement joins TRBV6-5 to TRBJ2-5; no definite D call. This CDR3 is built from 15 residues. Trimming left V 6 bases short and J 2 bases short, with 16 bases between. Per germline, CDR1 MNHEY and CDR2 SVGAGI. The CDR3 loop is CASRGLVGPQETQYF. In DNA, the CDR3 is TGTGCCAGCAGGGGTCTGGTCGGACCACAAGAGACCCAGTACTTC.

The rearrangement uses TRBV7-3 and TRBJ2-2; a possible D gene is TRBD2 (6 bases). The CDR3 is 14 residues long. CDR1 SGHTA and CDR2 FQGTGA come from the germline V gene. Trimming shortened V by 2 bases and J by 7 bases, and 11 bases separated the two germline ends. CDR3 in DNA: TGTGCCAGCAGCTTATCGTGGACTAACGGGGAGCTGTTTTTT. Protein sequence: CASSLSWTNGELFF.

In this sample, this clonotype turned up many times. The genes are TRBV15 and TRBJ2-4; possibly TRBD2 for D (5 bases). The CDR3 is 14 residues long. Germline loops: CDR1 LNHNV, CDR2 YYDKDF (reference sequence). The V gene lost 0 bases and the J gene lost 6 bases, with 9 bases spanning the gap. The CDR3 bases are TGTGCCACCAGCAGAGATCGAGCGGTAAACATTCAGTACTTC. It codes for CATSRDRAVNIQYF.

This clonotype counts as medium-sized. The chain carries TRBV5-1 and TRBJ2-3; 10 bases agree with TRBD2. CDR1 is SGHRS and CDR2 is YFSETQ in the germline V gene. The CDR3 consists of 16 residues. V dropped 3 bases and J dropped 5; count of bases not matched to a gene: 9. CDR3 region: CASSSSSGSDIDTQYF. The CDR3 DNA sequence: TGCGCCAGCAGCTCGTCTAGCGGGAGTGACATAGATACGCAGTATTTT.

In its sample, this clonotype was seen many times. V usage is TRBV4-1 and J usage is TRBJ2-2, with TRBD2 matching 10 bases. Germline V lookup: CDR1 MGHRA, CDR2 YSYEKL. The CDR3 sequence is 16 residues long. V shed 4 bases, J shed 5 bases, and the junction held 7 bases outside the gene matches. This CDR3 reads CASSPIAGGRTGELFF. The DNA for the CDR3 is TGCGCCAGCAGCCCAATAGCGGGGGGCCGAACCGGGGAGCTGTTTTTT.